A selection of T cell receptor beta chains follows, all from one sample in a study of STAT3 mutations in large granular lymphocyte leukemia. This table comes from immunoSEQ multiplex PCR, and its TCRdb copy is limited to in-frame clones, with some not included. In the table there are around 30,000 clones, roughly 86% of which are singletons. Material: peripheral blood mononuclear cells. The source of these receptors is a man between 60 and 75 years old with T-cell large granular lymphocyte leukemia. Some clones in this sample may be carry-over from other donors' samples. Each CDR3 is given with its conserved first and last residue. The D gene is left open where the match is weak. The size of a clone is reported for some rows only, either as once, few or many, or as a class for expanded clones.

TRBV7-9	TRBJ2-5	TRBD2	NA	TGTGCCAGCAGCCTGAAACGGACTAGCGGCTACCAAGAGACCCAGTACTTC	CASSLKRTSGYQETQYF
TRBV7-9	TRBJ2-2	NA	NA	TGTGCCAGCAGCTCTATTATAGGGAACACCGGGGAGCTGTTTTTT	CASSSIIGNTGELFF
TRBV5-4	TRBJ2-7	NA	NA	TGTGCCAGCAGCTGGACTGGACCCAGCTACGAGCAGTACTTC	CASSWTGPSYEQYF
TRBV28	TRBJ2-7	TRBD2	NA	TGTGCCAGCTATTCTAGCGGGAGGCACGAGCAGTACTTC	CASYSSGRHEQYF
TRBV28	TRBJ2-7	NA	few	TGTGCCAGCAGTGAGGCGTTGTCACCGTACGAGCAGTACTTC	CASSEALSPYEQYF
TRBV20-1	TRBJ2-3	TRBD1	NA	TGCAGTGCTGACAGGGGCGGTACGCAGTATTTT	CSADRGGTQYF
TRBV27	TRBJ2-3	TRBD1	NA	TGTGCCAGCAGTTGGGACAGGTTAGATACGCAGTATTTT	CASSWDRLDTQYF
TRBV7-6	TRBJ2-7	NA	NA	TGTGCCAGCAGCTTAGGGGACCCGGGACTCAGGGCATACGAGCAGTACTTC	CASSLGDPGLRAYEQYF
TRBV5-1	TRBJ1-4	NA	once	TGCGCCAGCAGCTCAGGGTTCACTAATGAAAAACTGTTTTTT	CASSSGFTNEKLFF
TRBV30	TRBJ1-5	TRBD1	NA	TGTGCCTGGAGTGGGGGACAGTCAGGGGGCGGTCAGCCCCAGCATTTT	CAWSGGQSGGGQPQHF
TRBV11-1	TRBJ2-7	NA	NA	TGTGCCAGCAGCTTATCGGACGAGCAGTACTTC	CASSLSDEQYF
TRBV20-1	TRBJ1-1	NA	once	TGCAGTGCTGTTATGAACACTGAAGCTTTCTTT	CSAVMNTEAFF
TRBV30	TRBJ2-3	TRBD2	NA	TGTGCCTGGAGTGTACGGGGTAGCGGGAGGGATACGCAGTATTTT	CAWSVRGSGRDTQYF
TRBV7-2	TRBJ2-1	TRBD1	NA	TGTGCCAGCAGACTTACAGGGGCCCTCAATGAGCAGTTCTTC	CASRLTGALNEQFF
TRBV7-8	TRBJ2-5	NA	NA	TGTGCCAGCAGTCGACAGGGAGGATTGGGAGAGACCCAGTACTTC	CASSRQGGLGETQYF
TRBV2	TRBJ2-1	TRBD2	few	TGTGCCAGCAGTCGGGGACTAGCGAAGGTCTACGCGCAGTTCTTC	CASSRGLAKVYAQFF
TRBV29-1	TRBJ2-3	NA	NA	TGCAGCGTTGACTCATCCTGGCGGAGGGGAGATACGCAGTATTTT	CSVDSSWRRGDTQYF
TRBV29-1	TRBJ2-7	TRBD1	NA	TGCAGCGCCGCCGGGACAGGCAGCTCCTACGAGCAGTACTTC	CSAAGTGSSYEQYF
TRBV9	TRBJ1-5	NA	NA	TGTGCCAGCAGCGTAGAACCGACCTCCAATCAGCCCCAGCATTTT	CASSVEPTSNQPQHF
TRBV6-1	TRBJ1-6	TRBD1	once	TGTGCCACCAGACAGGGGATGGGTAATTCACCCCTCCACTTT	CATRQGMGNSPLHF
TRBV6-6	TRBJ2-2	NA	NA	TGTGCCAGCAGCCCCCGTGGGGGTGGGGGCGGGGAGCTGTTTTTT	CASSPRGGGGGELFF
TRBV29-1	TRBJ2-5	NA	NA	TGCAGCGTTCTTTACAACGCGGGGACCCAGTACTTC	CSVLYNAGTQYF
TRBV5-1	TRBJ2-7	TRBD2	NA	TGCGCCAGCAGCTTGGCCCAACTAGCGGGCTCCTACGAGCAGTACTTC	CASSLAQLAGSYEQYF
TRBV28	TRBJ1-5	NA	NA	TGTGCCAGCAGTCGGAGGGGGGAGGGCAATCAGCCCCAGCATTTT	CASSRRGEGNQPQHF
TRBV19	TRBJ1-4	NA	NA	TGTGCCAGTAGATTGGGACCCAGTTCAACTAATGAAAAACTGTTTTTT	CASRLGPSSTNEKLFF
TRBV7-9	TRBJ2-5	TRBD2	once	TGTGCCAGCAGCTTAGTAGGGACTAGCGGGAGGATTGGAGAGACCCAGTACTTC	CASSLVGTSGRIGETQYF
TRBV7-9	TRBJ1-5	NA	NA	TGTGCCAGCAGCCCCGAAGAAGACCAGCCCCAGCATTTT	CASSPEEDQPQHF
TRBV29-1	TRBJ2-5	NA	NA	TGCAGCGTTGGGGCCGGGGGGACCCAGTACTTC	CSVGAGGTQYF
TRBV7-9	TRBJ2-4	NA	NA	TGTGCCAGCGTCTCCAGAGGAAGCATTCAGTACTTC	CASVSRGSIQYF
TRBV15	TRBJ1-1	NA	NA	TGTGCCACCAGCCCCTCCGGACGGGGCACTGAAGCTTTCTTT	CATSPSGRGTEAFF
TRBV11-2	TRBJ1-6	TRBD1	NA	TGTGCCAGCAGCCCCGCGACAGGGTACAATTCACCCCTCCACTTT	CASSPATGYNSPLHF
TRBV11-1	TRBJ1-6	TRBD1	NA	TGTGCCAGCAGCTTGGGGACAGTTAATTCACCCCTCCACTTT	CASSLGTVNSPLHF
TRBV28	TRBJ2-7	TRBD1	NA	TGTGCCAGCAGTTACCCCCAGGGGGCCAGGTACGAGCAGTACTTC	CASSYPQGARYEQYF
TRBV2	TRBJ1-2	TRBD1	NA	TGTGCCAGCAGTGAATTGGGACAGGACTATGGCTACACCTTC	CASSELGQDYGYTF
TRBV15	TRBJ1-6	NA	once	TGTGCCACCAGCAGCGGGAAGGACGGATTAGGTGGTTCACCCCTCCACTTT	CATSSGKDGLGGSPLHF
TRBV4-1	TRBJ2-5	NA	NA	TGCGCCAGCAGCTCTCAGGAGGCCCAGTACTTC	CASSSQEAQYF
TRBV9	TRBJ2-3	TRBD2	NA	TGTGCCAGCAGCGTAGTGGTGGGAGGGAGCACAGATACGCAGTATTTT	CASSVVVGGSTDTQYF
TRBV5-1	TRBJ1-1	NA	few	TGCGCCAGCAGCTTGGAGTGGGGAGGGAACACTGAAGCTTTCTTT	CASSLEWGGNTEAFF
TRBV5-1	TRBJ2-7	TRBD2	NA	TGCGCCAGCAGCTCCCAAGCGGGAGGGCGGGCCTACGAGCAGTACTTC	CASSSQAGGRAYEQYF
TRBV5-1	TRBJ1-5	NA	NA	TGCGCCAGCAGCTTGGCGCCCCAGGGGAGCAATCAGCCCCAGCATTTT	CASSLAPQGSNQPQHF
TRBV19	TRBJ2-5	NA	few	TGTGCCAGTAGTATCGATGGGAGAGCCCAAGAGACCCAGTACTTC	CASSIDGRAQETQYF
TRBV6-1	TRBJ2-4	NA	once	TGTGCCAGCAGTGTGTCGTTTGACATTCAGTACTTC	CASSVSFDIQYF
TRBV4-2	TRBJ2-5	NA	NA	TGTGCCAGCAGCCCCCCGCGTGGGGGGCTTGGGGAGACCCAGTACTTC	CASSPPRGGLGETQYF
TRBV18	TRBJ2-7	NA	NA	TGTGCCAGCTCACTCCGGGACACCAGCTCCTACGAGCAGTACTTC	CASSLRDTSSYEQYF
TRBV6-6	TRBJ1-1	NA	once	TGTGCCAGCAAAACCTCCAGGGTCGACACTGAAGCTTTCTTT	CASKTSRVDTEAFF
TRBV5-1	TRBJ2-1	TRBD2	NA	TGCGCCAGCAGCTTCGGGACTAGCTCCTACAATGAGCAGTTCTTC	CASSFGTSSYNEQFF
TRBV5-4	TRBJ2-7	TRBD2	NA	TGTGCCAGCAGCTTTAGAACTAGCGGTACCTCCTACGAGCAGTACTTC	CASSFRTSGTSYEQYF
TRBV7-6	TRBJ2-7	NA	NA	TGTGCCAGCAGCTTAGAAGGGAGAGGTACCTACGAGCAGTACTTC	CASSLEGRGTYEQYF
TRBV30	TRBJ2-2	NA	NA	TGTGCCTGGGCCAGTTGGGGGACATGGGGGAACAAGAACACCGGGGAGCTGTTTTTT	CAWASWGTWGNKNTGELFF
TRBV5-4	TRBJ2-7	NA	NA	TGTGCCAGCAGCTTGCAGGGGACCTGGGGGGAGCAGTACTTC	CASSLQGTWGEQYF
TRBV19	TRBJ2-1	TRBD2	NA	TGTGCCAGTAGTATAGGTCGGGCTAGCGGATACAATGAGCAGTTCTTC	CASSIGRASGYNEQFF
TRBV10-3	TRBJ1-2	NA	NA	TGTGCCATCAGTGAGCGGGGGGTTAACTATGGCTACACCTTC	CAISERGVNYGYTF
TRBV2	TRBJ2-4	NA	NA	TGTGCCAGCCGGGATTGGGGGGTAGCCAAAAACATTCAGTACTTC	CASRDWGVAKNIQYF
TRBV5-4	TRBJ2-5	TRBD2	few	TGTGCCAGCAGCCCGACTAGCGCCCAAGAGACCCAGTACTTC	CASSPTSAQETQYF
TRBV13	TRBJ2-7	TRBD2	NA	TGTGCCAGCAGCGCCTCTAGCGGGAGAGTTCCCGAGCAGTACTTC	CASSASSGRVPEQYF
TRBV4-3	TRBJ2-3	NA	NA	TGCGCCAGCAGCCAAGTGGGCACAGATACGCAGTATTTT	CASSQVGTDTQYF
TRBV7-8	TRBJ2-7	TRBD2	NA	TGTGCCAGCAGCCAAAGGACTAGCGGGAGGGCCTACGAGCAGTACTTC	CASSQRTSGRAYEQYF